This T cell receptor (beta chain) was sequenced for a study of blood T cell repertoires in COVID-19. Study in general: T cells, B-cell-depleted T cells, or PBMCs provided the cDNA or gDNA that served as material.

Under the authors' procedure: Reference gene primer amplification gave estimated nucleated cell counts. Clones were sequenced by immunoSEQ multiplex PCR, and TCRdb holds only the in-frame ones, with some missing. Clone size and V and J calls were adopted from that table, with D and trimming inferred from the DNA. The sample has about 160,000 clones; 88% are singletons. This CDR3 contains 16 residues. Germline V gene sequence: CDR1 MNHEY, CDR2 SVGAGI. Trimming removed 2 bases at V and 10 bases at J, with 18 bases between. This rearrangement joins TRBV6-5 to TRBJ1-6; D remains ambiguous. Material: PBMCs or T cells enriched from blood (not recorded which). The receptor comes from a woman aged 45-59 years who had recovered from COVID-19. In DNA, the CDR3 is TGTGCCAGCAGTTACGCCCTGGGCAGCCTAGCGTCACCCCTCCACTTT. As protein: CASSYALGSLASPLHF.